This T cell receptor (beta chain) was retrieved from a study of cytomegalovirus exposure and HLA in healthy donors. Study-wide context: Earlier work reported approximately 110 million unique TCR beta sequences from some 170 million T cells.

Concerning this clone itself: As yet, its antigen is unknown.

The PCR contained 60 Vbeta and 13 Jbeta primers. Assay: immunoSEQ multiplex PCR; the TCRdb copy retains only in-frame clones and omits some. The repertoire holds over 150,000 clones, with almost 85% as singletons. Study-wide findings and caveats: There were some V segments, including TRBV6-2 and TRBV6-3, excluded as indistinguishable. In a later analysis, common viral pathogens appeared linked to several of the most significant clusters.

This CDR3 is built from 16 residues. Trimming removed 3 bases from V and 5 bases from J, with 19 bases in between. In germline, CDR1 is SEHNR, CDR2 FQNEAQ (reference sequence). The study sampled nominally healthy donors, though unrecorded immune exposures were likely. The genes are TRBV7-9 and TRBJ1-2, with D possibly being TRBD1 (6 bases). The source material was PBMCs. The receptor was isolated from a boy aged 2 to 9 in good health and CMV-seronegative. Written as DNA, the CDR3 is TGTGCCAGCAGCTTGAGCCGGGACATCAGGAAGTATGGCTACACCTTC. Translation: CASSLSRDIRKYGYTF.